This T cell receptor beta chain is drawn from a study of CD8 T cells in Susac syndrome. The study's findings and limits: The study's TCR sequencing and HLA analysis drew on a certain number of individuals. That number was acknowledged as relatively small.

The sequenced target, TCR beta, came from blood CD8+ and CD4+ T cells. CDR1 LNHDA and CDR2 SQIVND come from the germline V gene (reference sequence). The CDR3 covers 11 residues. Trimming left V 4 bases short and J 4 bases short, with 5 bases between. Of note for this clonotype: Its cognate antigen is unknown.

With random hexamers, reverse transcription was performed on roughly 0.45 to 1 ug of RNA. Using its own MiXCR run on the immunoSEQ multiplex PCR reads, TCRdb lists one record per CDR3 protein. Here the sample spans 110,000 or so distinct CDR3 sequences, approximately 96% being singletons. Material for sequencing was CD4+ T cells from PBMCs. The source is a human donor in good health. This chain links TRBV19 with TRBJ2-7; D gene unclear. CDR3 protein: CASSKGYEQYF. CDR3 bases: TGTGCCAGTAGTAAGGGTTACGAGCAGTACTTC. Combining the CDR3 with reference TRBV19 and TRBJ2-7 gives the whole variable domain DGGITQSPKYLFRKEGQNVTLSCEQNLNHDAMYWYRQDPGQGLRLIYYSQIVNDFQKGDIAEGYSVSREKKESFPLTVTSAQKNPTAFYLCASSKGYEQYFGPGTRLTVT.